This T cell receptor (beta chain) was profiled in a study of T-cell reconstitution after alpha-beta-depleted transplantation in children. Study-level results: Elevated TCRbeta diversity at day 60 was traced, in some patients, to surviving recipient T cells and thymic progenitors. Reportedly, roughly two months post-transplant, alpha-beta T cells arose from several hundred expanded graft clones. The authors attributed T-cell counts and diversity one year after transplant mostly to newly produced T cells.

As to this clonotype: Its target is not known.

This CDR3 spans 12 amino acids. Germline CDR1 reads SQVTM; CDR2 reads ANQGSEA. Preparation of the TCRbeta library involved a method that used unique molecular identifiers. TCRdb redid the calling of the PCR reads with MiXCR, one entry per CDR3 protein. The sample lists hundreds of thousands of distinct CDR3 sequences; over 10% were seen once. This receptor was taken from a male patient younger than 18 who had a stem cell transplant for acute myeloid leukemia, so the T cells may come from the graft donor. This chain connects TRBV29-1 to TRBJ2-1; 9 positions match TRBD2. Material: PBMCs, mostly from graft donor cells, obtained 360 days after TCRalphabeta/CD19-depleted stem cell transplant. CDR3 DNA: TGCAGTGGATTAGCGGGAGCCCATGAGCAGTTCTTC. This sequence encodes CSGLAGAHEQFF.